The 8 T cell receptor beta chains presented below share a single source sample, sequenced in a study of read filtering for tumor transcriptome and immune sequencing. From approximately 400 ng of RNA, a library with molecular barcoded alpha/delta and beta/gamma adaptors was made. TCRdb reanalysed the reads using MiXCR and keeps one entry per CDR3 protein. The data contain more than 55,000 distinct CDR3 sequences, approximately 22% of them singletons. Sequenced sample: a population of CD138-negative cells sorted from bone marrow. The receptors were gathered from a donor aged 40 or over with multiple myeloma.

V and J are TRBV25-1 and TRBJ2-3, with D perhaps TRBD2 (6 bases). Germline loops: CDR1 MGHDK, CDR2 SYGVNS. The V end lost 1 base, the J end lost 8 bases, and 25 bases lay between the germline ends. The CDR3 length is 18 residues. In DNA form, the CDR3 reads TGTGCCAGCAGTGAATTTTTTACGGAGGGGCCGGATGGAGCTACGCAGTATTTT. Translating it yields CASSEFFTEGPDGATQYF.

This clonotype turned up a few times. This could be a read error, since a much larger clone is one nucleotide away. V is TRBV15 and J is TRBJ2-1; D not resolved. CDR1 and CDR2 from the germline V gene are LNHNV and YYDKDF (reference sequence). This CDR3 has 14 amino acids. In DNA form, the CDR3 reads TGTGCCACCAGCAGGGATCCTACCGCCAATAAGCAGTTCTTC. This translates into CATSRDPTANKQFF.

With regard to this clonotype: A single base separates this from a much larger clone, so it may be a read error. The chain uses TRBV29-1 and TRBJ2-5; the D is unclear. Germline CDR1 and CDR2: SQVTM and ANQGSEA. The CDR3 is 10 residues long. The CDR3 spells CSVFQEAQYF. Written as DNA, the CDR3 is TGCAGCGTGTTCCAAGAGGCCCAGTACTTC.

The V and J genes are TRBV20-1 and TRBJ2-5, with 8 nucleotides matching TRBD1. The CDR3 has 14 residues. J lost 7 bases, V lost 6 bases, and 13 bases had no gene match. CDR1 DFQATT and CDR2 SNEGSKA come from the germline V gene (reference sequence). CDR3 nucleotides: TGCAGTGCGACACAGGGGGACTGGTTAGGGACCCAGTACTTC. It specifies CSATQGDWLGTQYF.

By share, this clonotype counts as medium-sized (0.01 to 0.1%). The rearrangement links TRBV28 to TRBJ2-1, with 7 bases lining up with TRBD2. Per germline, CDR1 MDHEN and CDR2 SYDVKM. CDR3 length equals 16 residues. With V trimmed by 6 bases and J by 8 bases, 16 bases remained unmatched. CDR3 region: CASSRGGANPWDEQFF. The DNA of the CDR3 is TGTGCCAGCAGCCGGGGAGGGGCTAACCCTTGGGATGAGCAGTTCTTC.

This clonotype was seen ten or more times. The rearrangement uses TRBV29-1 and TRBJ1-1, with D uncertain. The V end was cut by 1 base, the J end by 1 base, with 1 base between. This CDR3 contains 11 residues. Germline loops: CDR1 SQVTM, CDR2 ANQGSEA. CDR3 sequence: CSVEGNTEAFF. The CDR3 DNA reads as TGCAGCGTTGAAGGGAACACTGAAGCTTTCTTT.

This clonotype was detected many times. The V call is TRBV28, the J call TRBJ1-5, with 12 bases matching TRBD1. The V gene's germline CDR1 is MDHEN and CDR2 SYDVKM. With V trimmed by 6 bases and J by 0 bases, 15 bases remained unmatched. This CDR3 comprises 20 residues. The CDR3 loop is CASSLLAPGQGAYSNQPQHF. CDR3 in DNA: TGTGCCAGCAGCCTGCTGGCCCCGGGACAGGGGGCGTATAGCAATCAGCCCCAGCATTTT.

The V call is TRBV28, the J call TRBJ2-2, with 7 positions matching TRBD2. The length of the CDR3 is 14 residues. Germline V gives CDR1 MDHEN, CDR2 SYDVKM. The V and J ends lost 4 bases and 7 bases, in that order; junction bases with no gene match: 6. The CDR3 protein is CASSSGLVSGELFF. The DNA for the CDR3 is TGTGCCAGCAGTTCTGGACTAGTGAGCGGGGAGCTGTTTTTT.